The source of this T cell receptor (beta chain) is a study of blood T cells in healthy people across ages. Next came a second PCR, run for roughly 6 to 11 cycles, which used a sample-barcoded 5' primer along with a J-beta primer mix. TCRdb fed the 5' RACE reads into MiXCR, producing one record per CDR3 protein. The data contain roughly 1.9 million distinct CDR3 sequences, about 39% of them seen just once; the ten biggest clones take up about 23%. This clonotype was observed a few times. The receptor's source is a human donor in good health. Sequencing was performed on blood.

For the CDR3, the DNA is TGTGCCAGCAGTTGGGGCCCAGCGGGGCTGCAGTATTTT. Its protein product is CASSWGPAGLQYF. V gene TRBV27 combines with J gene TRBJ2-3; 7 bases align to TRBD2. Trimming removed 4 bases from V and 11 bases from J; junction bases left unmatched: 9. The CDR3 length is 13 residues. The V gene's germline CDR1 is MNHEY and CDR2 SMNVEV (reference sequence).